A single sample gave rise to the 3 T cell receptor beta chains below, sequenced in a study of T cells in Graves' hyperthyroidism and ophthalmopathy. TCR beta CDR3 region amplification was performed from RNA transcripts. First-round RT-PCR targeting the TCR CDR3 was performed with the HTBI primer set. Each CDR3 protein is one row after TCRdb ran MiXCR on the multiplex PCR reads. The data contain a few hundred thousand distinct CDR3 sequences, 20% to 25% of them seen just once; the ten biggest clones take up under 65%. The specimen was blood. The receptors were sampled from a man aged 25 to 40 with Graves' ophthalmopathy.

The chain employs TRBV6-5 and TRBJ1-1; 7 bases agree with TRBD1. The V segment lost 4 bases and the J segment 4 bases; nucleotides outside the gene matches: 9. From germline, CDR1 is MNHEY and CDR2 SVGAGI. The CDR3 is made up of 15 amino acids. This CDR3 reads CASSSDRRGATEAFF. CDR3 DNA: TGTGCCAGCAGTTCGGACAGGCGAGGGGCCACTGAAGCTTTCTTT.

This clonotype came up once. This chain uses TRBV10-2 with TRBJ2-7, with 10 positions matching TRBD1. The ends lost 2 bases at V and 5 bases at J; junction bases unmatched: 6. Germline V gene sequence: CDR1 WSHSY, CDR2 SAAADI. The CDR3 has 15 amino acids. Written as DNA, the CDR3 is TGCGCCAGCAGTGAGGGGACAGGGGAGAGCAACGAGCAGTACTTC. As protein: CASSEGTGESNEQYF.

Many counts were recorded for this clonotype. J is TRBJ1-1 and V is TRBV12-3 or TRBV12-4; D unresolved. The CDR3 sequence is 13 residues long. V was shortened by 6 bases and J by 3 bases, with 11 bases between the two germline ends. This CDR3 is CASSSGRHTEAFF. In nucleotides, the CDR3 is TGTGCCAGCAGCTCCGGGCGACACACTGAAGCTTTCTTT.